This passage covers 15 T cell receptor beta chains from one sample sequenced in a study of blood T cells in healthy people across ages. A second PCR, run for about 7 to 11 cycles, used a sample-barcoded 5' primer plus a J-beta primer mix. TCRdb reanalysed the 5' RACE reads using MiXCR and keeps one entry per CDR3 protein. Here the sample spans 780,000 or so distinct CDR3 sequences, approximately 25% being singletons. The same data also contributed to another study, on T cells of mothers and their children.

The sample comprised blood. The receptors stem from a boy aged 5 to 17 in good health.

This clonotype was seen repeatedly, ten times or more. V usage is TRBV6-1 and J usage is TRBJ2-1; the match to TRBD2 covers 12 bases. The germline V gene encodes CDR1 MNHNS and CDR2 SASEGT. This CDR3 has 15 amino acids. Trimming took 5 bases from V and 5 from J; bases not matched to a gene: 4. The CDR3 spells CASSPRTSGDNEQFF. The CDR3 bases are TGTGCCAGCAGTCCCCGGACTAGCGGGGACAATGAGCAGTTCTTC.

This clonotype showed up just a few times. This chain uses TRBV4-3 with TRBJ2-5; 7 bases match TRBD2. The assigned J gene may be wrong: the sequence end matches TRBJ2-1 better. The CDR3 is 16 amino acids. CDR1 and CDR2 (germline): LGHNA, YSLEER. The CDR3 DNA follows: TGCGCCAGCAGCCAAGATCCGCGGGAGAACTACAATGAGCAGTTCTTC. It specifies CASSQDPRENYNEQFF.

The rearrangement links TRBV20-1 to TRBJ1-4; the D gene is possibly TRBD1 (5 bases). The CDR3 has 14 amino acids. V shed 0 bases and J shed 4 bases, with 9 bases lying between them. Germline CDR1 and CDR2: DFQATT and SNEGSKA (reference sequence). The CDR3 coding sequence is TGCAGTGCTAGAGAGGGGGGGGTTAATGAAAAACTGTTTTTT. This gives the protein CSAREGGVNEKLFF.

This clonotype was picked up a small number of times. The chain uses TRBV4-3 and TRBJ2-1; TRBD1 aligns across 7 bases. The V and J ends lost 0 bases and 7 bases, in that order; junction bases with no gene match: 6. The CDR3 has 15 residues. The V gene's germline CDR1 is LGHNA and CDR2 YSLEER. In DNA form, the CDR3 reads TGCGCCAGCAGCCAAGATGCAGGGGGTTGGAATGAGCAGTTCTTC. Translating it yields CASSQDAGGWNEQFF.

A few counts support this clonotype. This rearrangement joins TRBV7-9 to TRBJ2-5, with D possibly matching TRBD2 (7 bases). The DNA end favors TRBJ2-1, so the J call may be wrong. There are 15 residues in the CDR3. The germline gives CDR1 SEHNR, CDR2 FQNEAQ (reference sequence). The CDR3 nucleotides are TGTGCCAGCAGCTTTCGGGGGGCAGGCTACAATGAGCAGTTCTTC. Protein: CASSFRGAGYNEQFF.

With regard to this clonotype: The conserved final phenylalanine or tryptophan is absent from the CDR3, which likely points to a read error. The CDR3 loop is CASSPLAGVTDTQYS. The CDR3 DNA reads TGTGCCAGCAGTCCTCTCGCGGGAGTAACAGATACGCAGTATTCT. The chain joins TRBV6-4 to TRBJ2-3, with 7 bases identical to TRBD2. This CDR3 region has 15 residues. V lost 5 bases and J lost 3; bases outside the gene matches: 8. Germline V lookup: CDR1 MRHNA, CDR2 SNTAGT.

The genes are TRBV29-1 and TRBJ2-3; D is unclear. V shed 7 bases and J shed 5 bases, with 13 bases lying between them. Per the germline V gene, CDR1 is SQVTM and CDR2 is ANQGSEA. CDR3 size: 12 residues. The CDR3 spells CSALPLGDTQYF. The CDR3 DNA is TGCAGCGCCCTCCCTCTCGGAGATACGCAGTATTTT.

This clonotype was counted only a few times. The chain has TRBV14 and TRBJ2-3, with D possibly being TRBD2 (6 bases). The CDR3 has 18 amino acids. The germline CDR1 and CDR2 sequences are SGHDN and FVKESK. Trimming pared 0 bases from V and 1 base from J, leaving 17 bases between. CDR3 region: CASSQDMEGLYGTDTQYF. CDR3 DNA sequence: TGTGCCAGCAGCCAAGATATGGAGGGTTTATACGGCACAGATACGCAGTATTTT.

The rearrangement uses TRBV29-1 and TRBJ2-5; 8 nucleotides agree with TRBD1. The last part of the DNA fits TRBJ2-1 better; the J call may be wrong. This CDR3 comprises 13 residues. Germline V gene sequence: CDR1 SQVTM, CDR2 ANQGSEA. CDR3 in DNA: TGCAGCGTTGCCAGGGGGCTTATCGATGAGCAGTTCTTC. This codes for CSVARGLIDEQFF.

This clonotype was counted only a few times. The chain uses TRBV7-3 and TRBJ1-4, with TRBD1 matching 8 bases. The CDR3 extends over 14 amino acids. The trim removed 4 bases at V and 6 bases at J, leaving 4 bases unmatched. The germline CDR1 and CDR2 sequences are SGHTA and FQGTGA. DNA for the CDR3: TGTGCCAGCAGCTCAGGGGGCGCGGATGAAAAACTGTTTTTT. Its protein is CASSSGGADEKLFF.

V usage is TRBV5-1 and J usage is TRBJ2-5, with D perhaps TRBD2 (6 bases). V lost 4 bases, J lost 5 bases, and 21 bases lay in between. The CDR3 covers 16 residues. The V gene's germline CDR1 is SGHRS and CDR2 YFSETQ. CDR3 loop: CASSPSWGDLVETQYF. DNA for the CDR3: TGCGCCAGCAGCCCCTCTTGGGGGGATCTGGTGGAGACCCAGTACTTC.

The count of this clonotype is one. Being one base from a much bigger clone, this may be a read error. V and J are TRBV11-2 and TRBJ1-1; no reliable D call. The CDR3 loop spans 12 amino acids. Germline CDR1 and CDR2: SGHAT and FQNNGV. V was cut by 6 bases and J by 0 bases, with 5 bases left in between. CDR3 in DNA: TGTGCCAGCAGACAGATGAACACTGAAGCTTTCTTT. It yields the protein CASRQMNTEAFF.

The chain joins TRBV4-3 to TRBJ2-7, with D perhaps matching TRBD1 (6 bases). The V end lost 4 bases, the J end lost 2 bases, and 15 bases lay between the germline ends. This CDR3 has 15 residues. Per the germline V gene, CDR1 is LGHNA and CDR2 is YSLEER. CDR3 sequence reads: CASSRAAGVPYEQYF. The CDR3 region has the DNA TGCGCCAGCAGCCGAGCAGCAGGGGTTCCCTACGAGCAGTACTTC.

This clonotype was counted a few times. This sequence joins TRBV6-2 or TRBV6-3 and TRBJ2-3, with 14 bases aligning to TRBD2. V shed 7 bases, J shed 5 bases, and the junction held 14 bases outside the gene matches. The length of the CDR3 is 18 residues. Germline V CDR1 and CDR2: MNHEY, SVGEGT. CDR3 in DNA: TGTGCCAGCAATCCGACTAGCGGGAGGGACGCCCGCCTAGATACGCAGTATTTT. This gives the protein CASNPTSGRDARLDTQYF.

The genes are TRBV20-1 and TRBJ2-6; unclear D gene. V was shortened by 1 base and J by 0 bases, with 7 bases between the two germline ends. Germline CDR1 DFQATT, CDR2 SNEGSKA (reference sequence). The CDR3 consists of 15 residues. Here the CDR3 DNA reads TGCAGTGCTAGAGTTGTCGGCTCTGGGGCCAACGTCCTGACTTTC. This translates into CSARVVGSGANVLTF.